This is a list of T cell receptor beta chains from one sample in a study of cytomegalovirus exposure and HLA in healthy donors. Produced via immunoSEQ multiplex PCR; TCRdb's table is partial and in-frame only. The repertoire holds roughly 120,000 clones, roughly 78% seen once, with around 3% in the top ten. The sequencing input was PBMCs. The source of these receptors is a male donor in good health and CMV-seronegative. Both conserved end residues are part of each CDR3. The D gene is left open where the match is weak. Size tells how often a clone was seen (once, few, many) or the class of an expanded clone, and some rows leave it out.

j_call	v_call	clone_size	d_call	cdr3_length	cdr3_aa	cdr3_nt
TRBJ2-7	TRBV10-1	-	TRBD2	13	CASKPSGTYEQYF	TGCGCCAGCAAGCCTAGCGGTACCTACGAGCAGTACTTC
TRBJ2-5	TRBV6-8	-	TRBD2	17	CASSSLPLLAGGLAQYF	TGTGCCAGCAGTTCCCTACCTTTACTAGCGGGGGGGCTGGCCCAGTACTTC
TRBJ2-1	TRBV7-2	-	TRBD2	13	CASSYSGGHEQFF	TGTGCCAGCAGCTACTCGGGGGGGCATGAGCAGTTCTTC
TRBJ2-5	TRBV5-1	-	TRBD2	15	CASSWGTSGQETQYF	TGCGCCAGCAGCTGGGGGACTAGCGGGCAAGAGACCCAGTACTTC
TRBJ2-1	TRBV7-9	-	TRBD2	13	CASSWFSGSEQFF	TGTGCCAGCAGCTGGTTTAGCGGGAGTGAGCAGTTCTTC
TRBJ2-7	TRBV30	-	-	12	CAWSVRSYEQYF	TGTGCCTGGAGTGTCAGGTCCTACGAGCAGTACTTC
TRBJ2-1	TRBV30	-	TRBD1	15	CAWARLQGASGEQFF	TGTGCCTGGGCTAGATTACAGGGGGCTTCGGGTGAGCAGTTCTTC
TRBJ2-4	TRBV19	-	TRBD2	15	CASRLAGGPKNIQYF	TGTGCCAGCCGACTAGCGGGAGGGCCGAAAAACATTCAGTACTTC
TRBJ1-1	TRBV29-1	-	TRBD1	14	CSVGTGGLNTEAFF	TGCAGCGTTGGGACAGGGGGTCTGAACACTGAAGCTTTCTTT
TRBJ1-1	TRBV7-2	-	-	13	CASSLSGNTEAFF	TGTGCCAGCAGCTTATCAGGGAACACTGAAGCTTTCTTT
TRBJ2-1	TRBV27	-	TRBD2	17	CASSFPSGRLLNNEQFF	TGTGCCAGCAGTTTCCCTAGCGGGAGGCTACTTAACAATGAGCAGTTCTTC
TRBJ2-3	TRBV7-2	few	TRBD2	14	CASSPRAGPDTQYF	TGTGCCAGCAGCCCCCGAGCGGGGCCAGATACGCAGTATTTT
TRBJ2-5	TRBV6-4	-	-	13	CASSVGEKETQYF	TGTGCCAGCAGTGTTGGAGAGAAAGAGACCCAGTACTTC
TRBJ2-3	TRBV4-2	few	-	13	CASSQVLGDTQYF	TGTGCCAGCAGCCAAGTACTCGGGGATACGCAGTATTTT
TRBJ2-1	TRBV4-2	-	TRBD2	16	CASSQETPGGYNEQFF	TGTGCCAGCAGCCAAGAAACCCCGGGGGGCTACAATGAGCAGTTCTTC
TRBJ1-1	TRBV6-5	-	-	14	CASSYQGRATEAFF	TGTGCCAGCAGTTACCAGGGAAGGGCGACTGAAGCTTTCTTT
TRBJ2-7	TRBV6-1	-	TRBD1	17	CASSEVLGGQGVGEQYF	TGTGCCAGCAGTGAAGTTCTCGGGGGACAGGGGGTCGGCGAGCAGTACTTC
TRBJ2-7	TRBV7-6	-	TRBD2	15	CASSSTGPGGVEQYF	TGTGCCAGCAGCTCCACAGGTCCCGGGGGGGTCGAGCAGTACTTC
TRBJ2-5	TRBV5-4	-	TRBD1	15	CASSSGTGGLETQYF	TGTGCCAGCAGTTCCGGGACAGGGGGTTTAGAGACCCAGTACTTC
TRBJ2-2	TRBV7-3	once	TRBD2	14	CASGLAGYTGELFF	TGTGCCAGCGGGCTAGCGGGATACACCGGGGAGCTGTTTTTT
TRBJ1-6	TRBV6-1	once	-	14	CASIMDSSNSPLHF	TGTGCCAGCATCATGGACAGTTCCAATTCACCCCTCCACTTT
TRBJ2-6	TRBV5-4	-	TRBD2	19	CASSLGLAGGPGGANVLTF	TGTGCCAGCAGCTTGGGACTAGCGGGAGGGCCCGGGGGGGCCAACGTCCTGACTTTC
TRBJ1-1	TRBV18	-	TRBD1	15	CASSQLSTGGTEAFF	TGTGCCAGCTCACAACTTTCGACAGGGGGCACTGAAGCTTTCTTT
TRBJ1-3	TRBV15	-	-	12	CATSRDRNTIYF	TGTGCCACCAGCAGAGACAGAAACACCATATATTTT
TRBJ2-2	TRBV7-9	-	-	16	CASSFSNRARAGELFF	TGTGCCAGCAGCTTTTCGAACAGGGCTAGGGCCGGGGAGCTGTTTTTT
TRBJ2-3	TRBV28	few	-	14	CASSLYRDTDTQYF	TGTGCCAGCAGTTTATACAGGGACACAGATACGCAGTATTTT
TRBJ1-1	TRBV6-1	once	-	17	CASSEALFSAAPHEAFF	TGTGCCAGCAGTGAAGCGCTTTTTTCGGCGGCCCCCCATGAAGCTTTCTTT
TRBJ2-1	TRBV9	once	-	12	CASSVASNEQFF	TGTGCCAGCAGCGTAGCTAGCAATGAGCAGTTCTTC
TRBJ2-4	TRBV4-1	-	TRBD1	17	CASSLVHRGLSKNIQYF	TGCGCCAGCAGCCTCGTCCACAGGGGGCTTTCCAAAAACATTCAGTACTTC
TRBJ2-2	TRBV12-5	-	TRBD1	14	CASGPGQGMGELFF	TGTGCTAGTGGGCCGGGACAGGGCATGGGGGAGCTGTTTTTT
TRBJ2-3	TRBV11-3	-	TRBD1	15	CASSLEGQGTDTQYF	TGTGCCAGCAGCTTAGAGGGACAGGGCACAGATACGCAGTATTTT
TRBJ2-2	TRBV4-2	-	-	14	CASSQTYRAGELFF	TGTGCCAGCAGCCAAACATACAGGGCCGGGGAGCTGTTTTTT
TRBJ2-6	TRBV2	once	TRBD1	15	CASSRQGAGANVLTF	TGTGCCAGCAGCAGACAGGGGGCTGGGGCCAACGTCCTGACTTTC
TRBJ2-1	TRBV18	-	TRBD1	18	CASSPPVGTGGPYNEQFF	TGTGCCAGCTCACCACCTGTAGGGACAGGGGGCCCCTACAATGAGCAGTTCTTC
TRBJ1-1	TRBV19	-	TRBD1	12	CASRIGGVGAFF	TGTGCCAGTAGGATAGGGGGCGTCGGCGCTTTCTTT
TRBJ2-3	TRBV19	few	-	13	CASRGRRTDTQYF	TGTGCCAGTAGGGGGAGACGCACAGATACGCAGTATTTT
TRBJ2-1	TRBV7-9	-	TRBD1	15	CASSLTGGSYNEQFF	TGTGCCAGCAGCTTGACAGGGGGCTCCTACAATGAGCAGTTCTTC
TRBJ1-5	TRBV5-5	-	-	14	CASSSTGGNQPQHF	TGTGCCAGCAGCTCAACCGGGGGCAATCAGCCCCAGCATTTT
TRBJ2-4	TRBV19	few	-	16	CASSPGQSLAKNIQYF	TGTGCCAGTAGTCCCGGACAGTCCCTAGCCAAAAACATTCAGTACTTC
TRBJ2-3	TRBV18	-	-	14	CASSPDSLTDTQYF	TGTGCCAGCTCACCAGACAGCCTCACAGATACGCAGTATTTT
TRBJ2-3	TRBV7-9	once	-	13	CASSPLRASTQYF	TGTGCCAGCAGCCCCTTGCGGGCGTCTACGCAGTATTTT
TRBJ2-7	TRBV5-4	-	TRBD1	14	CASSLTQGAYEQYF	TGTGCCAGCAGCTTGACCCAGGGGGCGTACGAGCAGTACTTC
TRBJ2-7	TRBV6-5	once	TRBD1	15	CASSYMGTGLYEQYF	TGTGCCAGCAGTTACATGGGGACAGGTCTGTACGAGCAGTACTTC
TRBJ1-5	TRBV7-2	-	-	13	CASSPHSNQPQHF	TGTGCCAGCAGCCCACATAGCAATCAGCCCCAGCATTTT
TRBJ2-2	TRBV7-8	-	-	14	CASMSGDHTGELFF	TGTGCCAGCATGTCAGGGGACCACACCGGGGAGCTGTTTTTT
TRBJ2-1	TRBV25-1	-	-	16	CASSALGANSYNEQFF	TGTGCCAGCAGTGCTCTAGGGGCTAACTCCTACAATGAGCAGTTCTTC
TRBJ2-3	TRBV5-6	-	TRBD2	16	CASSSRTSGSPYTQYF	TGTGCCAGCAGCTCCCGGACTAGCGGGAGCCCATATACGCAGTATTTT
TRBJ1-2	TRBV4-1	-	TRBD1	15	CASSHGQGTGADYTF	TGCGCCAGCAGCCATGGACAGGGAACAGGAGCGGACTACACCTTC
TRBJ2-6	TRBV2	-	TRBD2	18	CASTERAGVISGANVLTF	TGTGCCAGCACCGAAAGGGCGGGGGTCATCTCTGGGGCCAACGTCCTGACTTTC
TRBJ2-3	TRBV27	-	TRBD2	16	CASSALPGLAADTQYF	TGTGCCAGCAGCGCTTTGCCGGGACTAGCAGCCGATACGCAGTATTTT
TRBJ2-7	TRBV19	-	TRBD2	15	CATRRDSGKSYEQYF	TGTGCCACCCGCCGGGATAGCGGGAAATCCTACGAGCAGTACTTC
TRBJ2-1	TRBV5-1	-	TRBD2	15	CASSSTSGGYNEQFF	TGCGCCAGCAGCTCTACTAGCGGGGGGTACAATGAGCAGTTCTTC
TRBJ1-6	TRBV6-5	-	-	16	CASSYSTQRDNSPLHF	TGTGCCAGCAGTTACTCGACGCAGCGAGATAATTCACCCCTCCACTTT
TRBJ2-1	TRBV10-3	-	-	15	CAIRSLVSSYNEQFF	TGTGCCATCAGATCGCTCGTTAGCTCCTACAATGAGCAGTTCTTC
TRBJ2-7	TRBV6-6	-	TRBD1	14	CASLGTGHTYEQYF	TGTGCCAGCCTTGGGACAGGTCATACCTACGAGCAGTACTTC